The T cell receptor (beta chain) under discussion was sequenced for a study of T cell repertoires in cytomegalovirus infection. Study overall: It was the public TCR beta signatures that indicated both CMV infection and matching HLA type. Findings and caveats of the study: Carriage of CMV together with the relevant HLA was identifiable through cumulative public TCR beta family frequency. The response measured ex vivo was dominated by TCR beta clonotypes (HLA-C-restricted and CMV-specific).

The length of the CDR3 is 13 residues. Germline CDR1 reads SGHTA; CDR2 reads FQGNSA. Trimming took 5 bases from V and 3 from J; bases not matched to a gene: 3. In regard to this clonotype: Its antigen is not known.

Via MiXCR, TCRdb re-called the reads, giving one row per CDR3 protein. The sample includes about a million distinct CDR3 sequences, under 40% of them seen just once. The V and J genes are TRBV7-2 and TRBJ2-5; 7 nucleotides agree with TRBD2. Sequenced here: cultured CD8+ T cells from PBMCs, sampled from culture after CMV antigen stimulation. The TCR originated in a human donor in good health (CMV status not recorded). Some clones in this sample may be carry-over from other donors' samples. The CDR3 bases are TGTGCCAGCAGCGAAACTAGCGAAGAGACCCAGTACTTC. Residues: CASSETSEETQYF.